These T cell receptor beta chains were read from a single sample in a study of brain T cells in children with intractable seizures. Here immunoSEQ multiplex PCR was the method, and the copy in TCRdb shows in-frame clones only, minus some. The sample holds 60,000 to 65,000 clones, approximately 95% seen once. Here the sequenced sample was peripheral blood, taken at surgery. These TCRs come from a boy younger than two with focal cortical dysplasia and intractable seizures. Both conserved end residues are part of each CDR3.

v_gene	j_gene	CDR3aa
TRBV3-1/TRBV3-2	TRBJ2-7	CASSQFSSRTGEQYF
TRBV4-3	TRBJ2-1	CASSQDLRDEQFF
TRBV5-4	TRBJ2-7	CASSFSPQVYGYEQYF
TRBV11-3	TRBJ2-3	CASSSSQRGKDTQYF
TRBV5-5	TRBJ2-1	CASSALVYEQFF
TRBV28	TRBJ1-2	CASSPPRRIGGYTF
TRBV6-1	TRBJ1-6	CASSEGGAGDSPLHF
TRBV24-1	TRBJ2-1	CATSDLETGGYNEQFF
TRBV19	TRBJ1-2	CASSIDGTNTDGYTF
TRBV9	TRBJ2-2	CASSPGTSGRMDGELFF
TRBV28	TRBJ1-6	CASSFLAGGESPLHF
TRBV28	TRBJ2-2	CASKSWTRTNTGELFF
TRBV4-1	TRBJ2-1	CASRADRGNEQFF
TRBV5-1	TRBJ1-6	CASSLSPSSYNSPLHF
TRBV11-2	TRBJ2-5	CASSLLPLQETQYF
TRBV12-5	TRBJ2-3	CARGTGGTDTQYF
TRBV11-2	TRBJ2-5	CASSLFSVDQQETQYF
TRBV5-4	TRBJ1-1	CASSLAAGANTEAFF
TRBV3-1/TRBV3-2	TRBJ2-3	CASPTSGRTTDTQYF
TRBV2	TRBJ2-1	CASRPTSGGLNNEQFF
TRBV12-5	TRBJ2-3	CASGWTTEQGADTQYF
TRBV3-1/TRBV3-2	TRBJ2-7	CASSKPDRDYEQYF
TRBV4-2	TRBJ2-3	CASSQDVAGARGTDTQYF
TRBV2	TRBJ1-1	CASRESTGTPITEAFF